This T cell receptor beta chain was sequenced in a study of cytomegalovirus exposure and HLA in healthy donors. Study at large: A prior study identified 120 million or so unique TCR beta sequences from some 180 million T cells. Unique TCRs from HLA-typed donors, 75 million to 100 million of them, were held in an early data release. Study observations and caveats: A prior analysis recorded that most TCR beta V segments were productive about 87% or about 30% of the time. When the data were analyzed later, several of the most significant clusters appeared to be linked to common viral pathogens.

The CDR3 sequence is 16 residues long. J lost 7 bases, V lost 5 bases, and 8 bases had no gene match. CDR1 is SGHTA, CDR2 FQGTGA, per germline. This clone was seen a handful of times. Antigen unknown. PCR employed 60 Vbeta and 13 Jbeta primers. The method was immunoSEQ multiplex PCR; TCRdb's version includes in-frame clones alone and lacks a portion of them. This table holds about 84,000 clones, about 77% found once. The TCR originated in a male donor in good health and CMV-seropositive. The J gene is TRBJ2-1, the V gene TRBV7-3; 13 bases map to TRBD2. Sequencing was performed on PBMCs. The CDR3 sequence: CASSLLAGGPVNEQFF. For the CDR3, the DNA is TGTGCCAGCAGCCTACTAGCGGGAGGGCCCGTAAATGAGCAGTTCTTC. Supplemented by reference TRBV7-3 and TRBJ2-1, the full variable domain reads GAGVSQTPSNKVTEKGKYVELRCDPISGHTALYWYRQSLGQGPEFLIYFQGTGAADDSGLPNDRFFAVRPEGSVSTLKIQRTERGDSAVYLCASSLLAGGPVNEQFFGPGTRLTVL.